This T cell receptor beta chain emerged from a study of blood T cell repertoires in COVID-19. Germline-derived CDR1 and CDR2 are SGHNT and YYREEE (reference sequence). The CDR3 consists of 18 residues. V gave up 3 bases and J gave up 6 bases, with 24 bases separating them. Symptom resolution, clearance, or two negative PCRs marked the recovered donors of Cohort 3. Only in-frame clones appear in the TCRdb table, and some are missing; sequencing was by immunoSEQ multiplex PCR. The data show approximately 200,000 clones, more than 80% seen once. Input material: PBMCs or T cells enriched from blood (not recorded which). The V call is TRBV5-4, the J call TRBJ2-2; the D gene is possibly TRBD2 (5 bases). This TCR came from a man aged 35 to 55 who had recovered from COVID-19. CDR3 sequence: CASSSDPSPRRLSGELFF. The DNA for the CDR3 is TGTGCCAGCAGCTCAGACCCTAGCCCCAGGAGGTTGTCCGGGGAGCTGTTTTTT.